Reported below is one TCR beta chain. The data are from a study of T cell repertoires in cytomegalovirus infection. The germline V and J ends were trimmed by 4 bases and 5 bases, with 14 bases remaining between them. The germline CDR1 and CDR2 sequences are MNHNS and SASEGT. CDR3 length: 15 amino acids. TCRdb fed the reads into MiXCR, producing one record per CDR3 protein. This sample has around 200,000 distinct CDR3 sequences, with about a sixth found just once. Sequenced input: CD8+ T cells from PBMCs. The genes are TRBV6-1 and TRBJ2-2, with D hard to call. The clonotype originates from a human donor in good health (CMV status not recorded). Some clones in this sample may be carry-over from other donors' samples. The CDR3 DNA follows: TGTGCCAGCAGTGTGGCTGTGGCCGATACCGGGGAGCTGTTTTTT. Its protein product is CASSVAVADTGELFF.